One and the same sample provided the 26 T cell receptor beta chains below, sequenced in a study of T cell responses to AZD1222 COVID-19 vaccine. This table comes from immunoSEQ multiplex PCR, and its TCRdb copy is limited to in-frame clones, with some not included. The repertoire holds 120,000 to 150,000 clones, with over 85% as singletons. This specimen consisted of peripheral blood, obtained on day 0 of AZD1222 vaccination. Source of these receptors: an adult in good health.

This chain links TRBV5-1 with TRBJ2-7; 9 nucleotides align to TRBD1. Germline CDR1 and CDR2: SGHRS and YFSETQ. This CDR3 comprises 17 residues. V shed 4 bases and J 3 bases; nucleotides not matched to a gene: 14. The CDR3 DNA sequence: TGCGCCAGCAGCCAGGAAGGGACAGGGATCCCCTACTACGAGCAGTACTTC. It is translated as CASSQEGTGIPYYEQYF. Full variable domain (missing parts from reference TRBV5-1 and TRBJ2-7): KAGVTQTPRYLIKTRGQQVTLSCSPISGHRSVSWYQQTPGQGLQFLFEYFSETQRNKGNFPGRFSGRQFSNSRSEMNVSTLELGDSALYLCASSQEGTGIPYYEQYFGPGTRLTVT.

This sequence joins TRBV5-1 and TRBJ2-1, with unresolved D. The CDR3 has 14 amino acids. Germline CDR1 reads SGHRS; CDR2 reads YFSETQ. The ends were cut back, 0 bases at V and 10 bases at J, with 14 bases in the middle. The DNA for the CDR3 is TGCGCCAGCAGCTTGGTTTCTGGGCCGGGCGAGCAGTTCTTC. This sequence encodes CASSLVSGPGEQFF.

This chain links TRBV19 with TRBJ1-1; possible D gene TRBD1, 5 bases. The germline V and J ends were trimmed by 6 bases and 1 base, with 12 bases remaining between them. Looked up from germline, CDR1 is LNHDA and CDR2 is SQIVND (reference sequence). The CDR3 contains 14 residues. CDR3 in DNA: TGTGCCAGTAGGCCCGCAGGGTGGAACACTGAAGCTTTCTTT. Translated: CASRPAGWNTEAFF.

In nucleotides, the CDR3 is TGTGCCAGCAGTCTTAAGAAGCTCGGCTACACCTTC. This sequence encodes CASSLKKLGYTF. V is TRBV12-3 or TRBV12-4 and J is TRBJ1-2; D uncertain. V gave up 5 bases and J gave up 8 bases, with 12 bases separating them. The CDR3 runs to 12 residues.

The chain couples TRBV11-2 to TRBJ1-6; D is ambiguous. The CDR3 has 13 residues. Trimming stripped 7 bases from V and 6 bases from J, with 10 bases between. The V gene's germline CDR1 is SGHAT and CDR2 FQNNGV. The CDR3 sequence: CASTVGFNSPLHF. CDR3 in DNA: TGTGCCAGCACCGTCGGGTTTAATTCACCCCTCCACTTT.

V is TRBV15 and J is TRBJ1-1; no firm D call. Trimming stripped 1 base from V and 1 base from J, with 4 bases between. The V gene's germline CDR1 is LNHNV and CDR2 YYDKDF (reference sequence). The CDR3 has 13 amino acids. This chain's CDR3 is CATSRAWNTEAFF. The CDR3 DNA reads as TGTGCCACCAGCAGAGCATGGAACACTGAAGCTTTCTTT. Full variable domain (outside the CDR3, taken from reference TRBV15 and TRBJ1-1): DAMVIQNPRYQVTQFGKPVTLSCSQTLNHNVMYWYQQKSSQAPKLLFHYYDKDFNNEADTPDNFQSRRPNTSFCFLDIRSPGLGDTAMYLCATSRAWNTEAFFGQGTRLTVV.

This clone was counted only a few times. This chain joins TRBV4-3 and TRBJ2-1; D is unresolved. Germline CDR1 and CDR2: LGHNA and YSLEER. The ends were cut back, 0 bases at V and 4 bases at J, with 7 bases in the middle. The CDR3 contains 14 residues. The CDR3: CASSQDSAYNEQFF. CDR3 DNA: TGCGCCAGCAGCCAAGACAGCGCGTACAATGAGCAGTTCTTC.

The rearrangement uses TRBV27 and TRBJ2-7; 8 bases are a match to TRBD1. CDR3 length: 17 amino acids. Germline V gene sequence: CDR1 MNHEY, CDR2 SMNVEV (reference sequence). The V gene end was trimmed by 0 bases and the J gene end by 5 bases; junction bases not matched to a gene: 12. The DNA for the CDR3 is TGTGCCAGCAGTTTATCCCCTACGGACAGGGCGAAAAACGAGCAGTACTTC. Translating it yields CASSLSPTDRAKNEQYF.

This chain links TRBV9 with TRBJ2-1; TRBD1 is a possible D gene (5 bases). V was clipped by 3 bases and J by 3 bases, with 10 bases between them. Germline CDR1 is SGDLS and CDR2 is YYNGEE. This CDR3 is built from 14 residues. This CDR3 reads CASSGQTLYNEQFF. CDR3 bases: TGTGCCAGCAGCGGACAGACCCTCTACAATGAGCAGTTCTTC. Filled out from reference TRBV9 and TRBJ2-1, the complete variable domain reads DSGVTQTPKHLITATGQRVTLRCSPRSGDLSVYWYQQSLDQGLQFLIQYYNGEERAKGNILERFSAQQFPDLHSELNLSSLELGDSALYFCASSGQTLYNEQFFGPGTRLTVL.

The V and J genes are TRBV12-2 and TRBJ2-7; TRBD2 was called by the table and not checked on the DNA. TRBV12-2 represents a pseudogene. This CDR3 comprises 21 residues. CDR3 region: CASRLGERASGIPGSPYEQYF. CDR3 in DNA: TGTGCAAGTCGCTTAGGAGAGAGGGCTAGCGGGATACCGGGTTCCCCCTACGAGCAGTACTTC.

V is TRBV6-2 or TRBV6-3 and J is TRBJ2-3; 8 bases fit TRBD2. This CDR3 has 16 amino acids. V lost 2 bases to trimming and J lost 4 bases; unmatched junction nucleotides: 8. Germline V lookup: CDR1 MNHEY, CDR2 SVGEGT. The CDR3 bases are TGTGCCAGCAGTTACAGCGGGAGATCGTCGCCAGATACGCAGTATTTT. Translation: CASSYSGRSSPDTQYF.

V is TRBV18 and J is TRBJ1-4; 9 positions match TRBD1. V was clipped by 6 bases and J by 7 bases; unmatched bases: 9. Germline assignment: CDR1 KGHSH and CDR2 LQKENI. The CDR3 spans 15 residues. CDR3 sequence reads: CASSGTGGAGEKLFF. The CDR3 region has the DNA TGTGCCAGCTCTGGTACAGGGGGCGCTGGTGAAAAACTGTTTTTT.

CDR3 in amino acids: CASSSNQGAGGYTF. CDR3 DNA sequence: TGTGCCAGCAGTTCTAACCAGGGAGCAGGTGGCTACACCTTC. This sequence joins TRBV5-4 and TRBJ1-2; tentatively, D is TRBD1 (5 bases). The CDR3 runs to 14 residues. V lost 5 bases, J lost 7 bases, and 18 bases lay in between. Germline CDR1 is SGHNT and CDR2 is YYREEE (reference sequence). Full variable domain (remainder filled in from reference TRBV5-4 and TRBJ1-2): ETGVTQSPTHLIKTRGQQVTLRCSSQSGHNTVSWYQQALGQGPQFIFQYYREEENGRGNFPPRFSGLQFPNYSSELNVNALELDDSALYLCASSSNQGAGGYTFGSGTRLTVV.

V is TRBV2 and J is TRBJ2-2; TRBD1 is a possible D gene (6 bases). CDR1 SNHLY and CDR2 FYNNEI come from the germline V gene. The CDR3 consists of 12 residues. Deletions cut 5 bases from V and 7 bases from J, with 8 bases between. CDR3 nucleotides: TGTGCCAGCAGTTTACAGGGCGGGGAGCTGTTTTTT. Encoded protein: CASSLQGGELFF. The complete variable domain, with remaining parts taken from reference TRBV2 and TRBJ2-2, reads EPEVTQTPSHQVTQMGQEVILRCVPISNHLYFYWYRQILGQKVEFLVSFYNNEISEKSEIFDDQFSVERPDGSNFTLKIRSTKLEDSAMYFCASSLQGGELFFGEGSRLTVL.

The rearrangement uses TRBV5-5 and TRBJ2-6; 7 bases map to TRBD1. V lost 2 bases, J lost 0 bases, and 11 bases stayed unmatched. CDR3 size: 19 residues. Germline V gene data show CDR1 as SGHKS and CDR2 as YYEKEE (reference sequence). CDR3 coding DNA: TGTGCCAGCAGCTTTGGTTTGACAGGGTTCGGCTCTGGGGCCAACGTCCTGACTTTC. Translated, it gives CASSFGLTGFGSGANVLTF.

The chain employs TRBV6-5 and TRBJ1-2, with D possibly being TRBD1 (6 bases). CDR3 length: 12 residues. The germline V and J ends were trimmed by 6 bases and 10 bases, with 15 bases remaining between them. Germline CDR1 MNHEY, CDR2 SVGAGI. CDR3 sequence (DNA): TGTGCCAGCAGACACTTGGGGGCCGCCTACACCTTC. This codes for CASRHLGAAYTF.

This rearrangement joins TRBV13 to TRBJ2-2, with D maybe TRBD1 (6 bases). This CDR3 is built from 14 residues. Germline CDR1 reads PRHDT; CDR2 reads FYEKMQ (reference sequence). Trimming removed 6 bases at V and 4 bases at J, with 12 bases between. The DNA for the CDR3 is TGTGCCAGCAGGTTAACAGGGAGCACCGGGGAGCTGTTTTTT. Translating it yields CASRLTGSTGELFF.

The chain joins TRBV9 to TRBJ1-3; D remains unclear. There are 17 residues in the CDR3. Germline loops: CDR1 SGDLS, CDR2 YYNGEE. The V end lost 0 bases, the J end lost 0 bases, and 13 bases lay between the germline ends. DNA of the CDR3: TGTGCCAGCAGCGTAGGAGGCAGGCTGCTCTCTGGAAACACCATATATTTT. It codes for CASSVGGRLLSGNTIYF.

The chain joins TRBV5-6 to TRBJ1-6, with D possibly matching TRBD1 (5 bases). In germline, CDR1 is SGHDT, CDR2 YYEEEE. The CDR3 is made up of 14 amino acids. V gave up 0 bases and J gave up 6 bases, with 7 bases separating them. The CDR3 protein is CASSLAGANSPLHF. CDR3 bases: TGTGCCAGCAGCTTGGCTGGGGCTAATTCACCCCTCCACTTT.

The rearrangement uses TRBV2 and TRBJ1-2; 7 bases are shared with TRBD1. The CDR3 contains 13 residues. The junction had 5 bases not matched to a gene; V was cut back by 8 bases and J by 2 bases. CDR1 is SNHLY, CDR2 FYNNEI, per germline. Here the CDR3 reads CASDETGNYGYTF. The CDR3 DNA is TGTGCCAGCGATGAGACAGGGAACTATGGCTACACCTTC.

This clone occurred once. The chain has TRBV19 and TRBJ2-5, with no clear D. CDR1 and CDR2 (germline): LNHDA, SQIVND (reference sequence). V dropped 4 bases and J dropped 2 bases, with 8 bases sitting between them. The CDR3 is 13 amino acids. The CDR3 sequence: CASSTQFQETQYF. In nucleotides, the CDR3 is TGTGCCAGTAGTACACAGTTTCAAGAGACCCAGTACTTC.

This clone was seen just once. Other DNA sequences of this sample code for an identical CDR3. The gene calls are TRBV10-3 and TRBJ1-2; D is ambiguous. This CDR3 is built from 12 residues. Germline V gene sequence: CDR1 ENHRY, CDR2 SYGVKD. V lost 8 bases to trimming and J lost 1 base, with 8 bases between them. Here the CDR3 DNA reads TGTGCCATCTCCGACGGTAACTATGGCTACACCTTC. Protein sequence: CAISDGNYGYTF.

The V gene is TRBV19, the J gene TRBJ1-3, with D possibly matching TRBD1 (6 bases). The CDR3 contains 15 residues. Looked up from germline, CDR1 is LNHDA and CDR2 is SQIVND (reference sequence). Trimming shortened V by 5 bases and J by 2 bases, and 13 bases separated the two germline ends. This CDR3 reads CASSPGRGTGNTIYF. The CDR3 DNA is TGTGCCAGTAGTCCCGGCAGGGGAACTGGAAACACCATATATTTT. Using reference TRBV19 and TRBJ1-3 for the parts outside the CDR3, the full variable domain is DGGITQSPKYLFRKEGQNVTLSCEQNLNHDAMYWYRQDPGQGLRLIYYSQIVNDFQKGDIAEGYSVSREKKESFPLTVTSAQKNPTAFYLCASSPGRGTGNTIYFGEGSWLTVV.

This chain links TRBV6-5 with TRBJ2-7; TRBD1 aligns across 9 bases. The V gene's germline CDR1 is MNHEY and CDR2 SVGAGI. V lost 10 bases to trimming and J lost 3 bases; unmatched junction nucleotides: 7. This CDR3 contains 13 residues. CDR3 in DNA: TGTGCCACTTACTCGACAGGGGGCTACGAGCAGTACTTC. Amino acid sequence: CATYSTGGYEQYF.

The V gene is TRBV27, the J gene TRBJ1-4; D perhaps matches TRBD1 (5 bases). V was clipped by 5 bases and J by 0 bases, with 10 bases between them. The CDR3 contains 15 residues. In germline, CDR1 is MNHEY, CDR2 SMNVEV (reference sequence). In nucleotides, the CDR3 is TGTGCCAGCAGTGACAGCCGCGCAACTAATGAAAAACTGTTTTTT. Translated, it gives CASSDSRATNEKLFF.

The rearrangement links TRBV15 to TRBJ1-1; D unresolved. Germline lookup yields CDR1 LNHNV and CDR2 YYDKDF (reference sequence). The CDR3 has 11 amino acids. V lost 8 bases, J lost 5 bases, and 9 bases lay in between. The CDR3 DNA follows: TGTGCCACCGTGTATGGAACTGAAGCTTTCTTT. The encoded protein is CATVYGTEAFF.